A single sample is the source of the 20 T cell receptor beta chains below, sequenced in a study of T cell changes during pregnancy in multiple sclerosis. Sequencing was performed with immunoSEQ multiplex PCR; in TCRdb, only in-frame clones are kept and a portion is missing. Among about 40,000 clones listed, 85% to 95% were seen once. Specimen: peripheral blood, collected before pregnancy. The receptors shown here come from a female donor with multiple sclerosis, enrolled in a pregnancy study.

The V call is TRBV30, the J call TRBJ2-1; TRBD2 matches at 13 bases. The CDR3 extends over 16 amino acids. CDR1 is GTSNPN and CDR2 is SVGIG in the germline V gene (reference sequence). V lost 5 bases, J lost 7 bases, and 11 bases stayed unmatched. The CDR3 DNA reads TGTGCCTGGGACGGACTAGCGGGAGTGGGGAGGAATGAGCAGTTCTTC. Protein product: CAWDGLAGVGRNEQFF.

The chain recombines TRBV6-5 with TRBJ2-2, with 7 bases fitting TRBD1. Per germline, CDR1 MNHEY and CDR2 SVGAGI. The J segment lost 5 bases and the V segment lost 0 bases, leaving 3 bases of the junction unmatched. The CDR3 contains 15 residues. The CDR3 protein is CASSYSNRGTGELFF. The CDR3 nucleotides read TGTGCCAGCAGTTACTCGAACAGGGGAACCGGGGAGCTGTTTTTT.

This clone showed up just once. V is TRBV19 and J is TRBJ2-7; 8 nucleotides agree with TRBD2. The length of the CDR3 is 16 residues. CDR1 is LNHDA, CDR2 SQIVND, per germline (reference sequence). Unmatched junction bases numbered 5, after V lost 1 base and J lost 0 bases. The CDR3: CASSIGSTSGSYEQYF. For the CDR3, the DNA is TGTGCCAGTAGTATAGGATCCACTAGCGGCTCCTACGAGCAGTACTTC.

J is TRBJ2-3 and V is TRBV28; 8 positions agree with TRBD2. Germline trimming cut 3 bases from V and 6 bases from J; bases unmatched to any gene: 5. CDR3 size: 14 residues. Germline V gene data show CDR1 as MDHEN and CDR2 as SYDVKM. This CDR3 reads CASSLGGRTDTQYF. In nucleotides, the CDR3 is TGTGCCAGCAGTTTGGGCGGGAGGACTGATACGCAGTATTTT.

The V and J genes are TRBV19 and TRBJ1-4; D is uncertain. The CDR3 loop spans 13 amino acids. From germline, CDR1 is LNHDA and CDR2 SQIVND (reference sequence). The ends were cut back, 5 bases at V and 8 bases at J, with 12 bases in the middle. CDR3 in DNA: TGTGCCAGTAGTGGCCGGGCGGGAGAAAAACTGTTTTTT. This encodes CASSGRAGEKLFF. The complete variable domain, with remaining parts taken from reference TRBV19 and TRBJ1-4, reads DGGITQSPKYLFRKEGQNVTLSCEQNLNHDAMYWYRQDPGQGLRLIYYSQIVNDFQKGDIAEGYSVSREKKESFPLTVTSAQKNPTAFYLCASSGRAGEKLFFGSGTQLSVL.

The chain carries TRBV15 and TRBJ2-2, with 14 positions matching TRBD2. CDR3 length: 19 amino acids. Trimming at V came to 3 bases and at J to 1 base, leaving 7 bases not matched to a gene. Germline loops: CDR1 LNHNV, CDR2 YYDKDF (reference sequence). This CDR3 is CATSSPRGTSGRNTGELFF. In DNA form, the CDR3 reads TGTGCCACCAGCAGCCCAAGAGGGACTAGCGGGAGGAACACCGGGGAGCTGTTTTTT. Full variable domain (rest looked up from reference TRBV15 and TRBJ2-2): DAMVIQNPRYQVTQFGKPVTLSCSQTLNHNVMYWYQQKSSQAPKLLFHYYDKDFNNEADTPDNFQSRRPNTSFCFLDIRSPGLGDTAMYLCATSSPRGTSGRNTGELFFGEGSRLTVL.

The chain employs TRBV11-1 and TRBJ2-1; weak D call: TRBD1 (5 bases). Germline CDR1 is SGHAT and CDR2 is FQDESV (reference sequence). V lost 5 bases and J 10 bases, leaving 12 bases between the germline ends. CDR3 length equals 12 residues. In DNA, the CDR3 is TGTGCCAGCAGCAGACAGACCAGCGAGCAGTTCTTC. The encoded protein is CASSRQTSEQFF.

V and J are TRBV30 and TRBJ2-7, with D possibly being TRBD2 (5 bases). The CDR3 totals 15 residues. Trimming pared 5 bases from V and 1 base from J, leaving 18 bases between. Germline V gene data show CDR1 as GTSNPN and CDR2 as SVGIG (reference sequence). CDR3 DNA: TGTGCCTGGGGTCCCCTTGAGGGCCGATCCTACGAGCAGTACTTC. Translated, it gives CAWGPLEGRSYEQYF.

The chain links TRBV28 to TRBJ2-5, with 10 bases that match TRBD2. CDR3 length equals 15 residues. Trimming removed 8 bases from V and 4 bases from J; junction bases left unmatched: 10. Germline V gene lookup returns CDR1 MDHEN and CDR2 SYDVKM. The CDR3 DNA reads TGTGCCAGCGTTATTAGCGGGAGGTTTCGAGAGACCCAGTACTTC. Translating gives CASVISGRFRETQYF.

The genes are TRBV6-1 and TRBJ1-1, with 9 nucleotides matching TRBD1. Germline assignment: CDR1 MNHNS and CDR2 SASEGT. The CDR3 has 15 residues. Trimming took 5 bases from V and 4 from J; bases not matched to a gene: 8. Here the CDR3 reads CASSPQTGGSTEAFF. The CDR3 DNA reads as TGTGCCAGCAGTCCACAGACAGGGGGAAGCACTGAAGCTTTCTTT.

This chain links TRBV7-2 with TRBJ1-5; the D is unclear. Germline CDR1 reads SGHTA; CDR2 reads FQGNSA. The CDR3 is 13 amino acids. V dropped 5 bases and J dropped 8 bases, with 13 bases sitting between them. CDR3 region: CASSDDRGEPQHF. The CDR3 bases are TGTGCCAGCAGCGACGACCGCGGAGAGCCCCAGCATTTT.

The chain combines TRBV5-6 with TRBJ2-2; 8 bases line up with TRBD1. Losses at the gene ends were 1 base for V and 6 bases for J; bases not matched to a gene: 5. The length of the CDR3 is 15 residues. Germline loops: CDR1 SGHDT, CDR2 YYEEEE. The CDR3 DNA follows: TGTGCCAGCAGCTTGTACCAGGGGGCGGCCGGGGAGCTGTTTTTT. Its translation is CASSLYQGAAGELFF. Full variable domain (rest looked up from reference TRBV5-6 and TRBJ2-2): DAGVTQSPTHLIKTRGQQVTLRCSPKSGHDTVSWYQQALGQGPQFIFQYYEEEERQRGNFPDRFSGHQFPNYSSELNVNALLLGDSALYLCASSLYQGAAGELFFGEGSRLTVL.

This chain connects TRBV27 to TRBJ2-7; TRBD1 matches 8 bases. CDR1 is MNHEY, CDR2 SMNVEV, per germline (reference sequence). The J segment lost 4 bases and the V segment lost 4 bases, leaving 3 bases of the junction unmatched. The CDR3 sequence is 13 residues long. The CDR3 reads CASSYGTGYEQYF. The DNA for the CDR3 is TGTGCCAGCAGTTACGGGACAGGATACGAGCAGTACTTC.

The chain carries TRBV19 and TRBJ1-1, with D unresolved. Deletions cut 3 bases from V and 7 bases from J, with 21 bases between. Germline CDR1 and CDR2: LNHDA and SQIVND (reference sequence). The CDR3 totals 16 residues. The CDR3 DNA reads as TGTGCCAGTAGTATGGGTATGGCGTTCAGCAGCGGTGAAGCTTTCTTT. This encodes CASSMGMAFSSGEAFF.

The chain uses TRBV7-9 and TRBJ2-7; 8 bases align to TRBD1. The V segment lost 3 bases and the J segment 3 bases; nucleotides outside the gene matches: 7. The CDR3 consists of 15 residues. The germline V gene encodes CDR1 SEHNR and CDR2 FQNEAQ (reference sequence). The CDR3 coding sequence is TGTGCCAGCAGCTTTATCGGACAGGGTGACTACGAGCAGTACTTC. Its translation: CASSFIGQGDYEQYF.

V usage is TRBV7-2 and J usage is TRBJ2-7; 10 bases align to TRBD2. CDR1 and CDR2 (germline): SGHTA, FQGNSA. The ends lost 5 bases at V and 3 bases at J; junction bases unmatched: 7. CDR3 size: 15 residues. CDR3 loop: CASSQRASGSYEQYF. The CDR3 DNA follows: TGTGCCAGCAGCCAACGGGCTAGCGGGAGCTACGAGCAGTACTTC.

The chain couples TRBV7-9 to TRBJ1-1; 10 bases agree with TRBD1. Germline V CDR1 and CDR2: SEHNR, FQNEAQ (reference sequence). With V trimmed by 4 bases and J by 4 bases, 9 bases remained unmatched. This CDR3 has 16 amino acids. This CDR3 reads CASSSTGGGGITEAFF. In DNA, the CDR3 is TGTGCCAGCAGCTCGACAGGGGGCGGAGGAATCACTGAAGCTTTCTTT.

The CDR3 region has the DNA TGTGCCAGCAGCTCCTCCCCCCGGACTAGCGGGGGCGAGCAGTACTTC. Its protein product is CASSSSPRTSGGEQYF. The J gene is TRBJ2-7, the V gene TRBV9, with 13 positions matching TRBD2. After removal of 4 bases from V and 6 bases from J, the junction contained 10 bases not matched to a gene. Germline assignment: CDR1 SGDLS and CDR2 YYNGEE. The CDR3 length is 16 residues.

CDR3 sequence (DNA): TGTGCCAGCAGTTTCAAGACAGCTTGGACCGGGGAGCTGTTTTTT. Residues: CASSFKTAWTGELFF. The V call is TRBV27, the J call TRBJ2-2; D possibly corresponds to TRBD1 (5 bases). The germline V gene encodes CDR1 MNHEY and CDR2 SMNVEV (reference sequence). The CDR3 sequence is 15 residues long. With 3 bases removed from V and 5 bases from J, the gap between germline ends came to 13 bases.

The chain is built from TRBV20-1 and TRBJ1-1, with D hard to call. The CDR3 spans 11 residues. Germline V gives CDR1 DFQATT, CDR2 SNEGSKA (reference sequence). The CDR3 DNA reads as TGCAGACCCACACAGAACACTGAAGCTTTCTTT. Its translation is CRPTQNTEAFF.